The 25 T cell receptor beta chains below come from one sample, sequenced in a study of OX40 agonist ivuxolimab in advanced cancers. This table comes from immunoSEQ multiplex PCR, and its TCRdb copy is limited to in-frame clones, with some not included. Here the sample spans 43,000 or so clones, approximately 91% being singletons. The source material was CD4+ or CD8+ T cells sorted from blood, sampled in a trial of the OX40 agonist ivuxolimab. The receptors were sampled from an adult with an advanced solid tumor such as melanoma, head and neck, liver or kidney cancer.

The chain combines TRBV13 with TRBJ2-7; D is unclear. In germline, CDR1 is PRHDT, CDR2 FYEKMQ (reference sequence). The ends were cut back, 5 bases at V and 6 bases at J, with 11 bases in the middle. The CDR3 consists of 12 residues. The CDR3 region is CASSVPKGEQYF. CDR3 in DNA: TGTGCCAGCAGCGTACCTAAAGGCGAGCAGTACTTC. Looking up the rest from reference TRBV13 and TRBJ2-7 gives the full variable domain: AAGVIQSPRHLIKEKRETATLKCYPIPRHDTVYWYQQGPGQDPQFLISFYEKMQSDKGSIPDRFSAQQFSDYHSELNMSSLELGDSALYFCASSVPKGEQYFGPGTRLTVT.

The chain links TRBV5-6 to TRBJ2-7; D gene unclear. CDR3 size: 14 residues. Germline loops: CDR1 SGHDT, CDR2 YYEEEE. V was trimmed by 3 bases and J by 7 bases, leaving 17 bases between them. CDR3 DNA sequence: TGTGCCAGCAGCTCGACGCCGTCTACGGGTGAGCAGTACTTC. It is translated as CASSSTPSTGEQYF.

The rearrangement links TRBV7-3 to TRBJ1-1, with a tentative D call TRBD1 (6 bases). Germline V lookup: CDR1 SGHTA, CDR2 FQGTGA. The V end was cut by 1 base, the J end by 5 bases, with 14 bases between. There are 15 residues in the CDR3. In DNA form, the CDR3 reads TGTGCCAGCAGCTTAAATTCGGGGGCGAGGACTGAAGCTTTCTTT. This encodes CASSLNSGARTEAFF.

The rearrangement links TRBV7-2 to TRBJ2-3; TRBD1 matches 7 bases. Germline V gene sequence: CDR1 SGHTA, CDR2 FQGNSA. The length of the CDR3 is 12 residues. V dropped 5 bases and J dropped 10; count of bases not matched to a gene: 6. CDR3: CASSNTGTAQYF. The CDR3 DNA follows: TGTGCCAGCAGCAACACGGGGACAGCGCAGTATTTT.

This chain uses TRBV7-9 with TRBJ2-7; TRBD1 matches 9 bases. The length of the CDR3 is 14 residues. Trimming at V came to 4 bases and at J to 5 bases, leaving 6 bases not matched to a gene. In germline, CDR1 is SEHNR, CDR2 FQNEAQ (reference sequence). The CDR3 loop reads CASSYGTGLNEQYF. DNA of the CDR3: TGTGCCAGCAGCTACGGGACAGGGTTAAACGAGCAGTACTTC.

This chain connects TRBV5-1 to TRBJ1-4; TRBD1 agrees at 7 bases. CDR3 length equals 18 residues. Losses at the gene ends were 3 bases for V and 6 bases for J; bases not matched to a gene: 17. The V gene's germline CDR1 is SGHRS and CDR2 YFSETQ. The CDR3 reads CASSSTSGRGRGDEKLFF. The CDR3 DNA follows: TGCGCCAGCAGCTCCACCAGCGGTCGAGGCAGGGGGGATGAAAAACTGTTTTTT.

The genes are TRBV4-3 and TRBJ2-5; 10 positions match TRBD2. This CDR3 comprises 14 residues. Trimming took 3 bases from V and 5 from J; bases not matched to a gene: 3. The germline CDR1 and CDR2 sequences are LGHNA and YSLEER. In DNA form, the CDR3 reads TGCGCCAGCAGCCAGGGTAGCGGGAGGGAGACCCAGTACTTC. It codes for CASSQGSGRETQYF.

The J gene is TRBJ2-7, the V gene TRBV28, with D uncertain. V was pared by 2 bases and J by 2 bases, with 7 bases between. Germline values: CDR1 MDHEN, CDR2 SYDVKM. This CDR3 spans 13 amino acids. The CDR3 region is CASSLPVPYEQYF. CDR3 bases: TGTGCCAGCAGTTTACCAGTTCCCTACGAGCAGTACTTC.

V is TRBV9 and J is TRBJ2-3, with TRBD2 identical over 13 bases. There are 16 residues in the CDR3. Trimming removed 4 bases from V and 10 bases from J; junction bases left unmatched: 12. Germline CDR1 reads SGDLS; CDR2 reads YYNGEE. The CDR3 sequence is CASSPRGLAGEGSQYF. CDR3 DNA sequence: TGTGCCAGCAGCCCCCGAGGACTAGCGGGAGAGGGTTCGCAGTATTTT. The full variable domain, its missing parts supplied by reference TRBV9 and TRBJ2-3, is DSGVTQTPKHLITATGQRVTLRCSPRSGDLSVYWYQQSLDQGLQFLIQYYNGEERAKGNILERFSAQQFPDLHSELNLSSLELGDSALYFCASSPRGLAGEGSQYFGPGTRLTVL.

The rearrangement uses TRBV6-1 and TRBJ1-4; D call uncertain. Germline lookup yields CDR1 MNHNS and CDR2 SASEGT. This CDR3 has 15 residues. The V and J ends lost 4 bases and 0 bases respectively, with 9 bases between them. Here the CDR3 reads CASSVTPATNEKLFF. CDR3 DNA: TGTGCCAGCAGTGTGACTCCGGCAACTAATGAAAAACTGTTTTTT.

The rearrangement links TRBV30 to TRBJ1-1; D remains ambiguous. With 0 bases removed from V and 6 bases from J, the gap between germline ends came to 8 bases. The CDR3 is made up of 12 amino acids. Looked up from germline, CDR1 is GTSNPN and CDR2 is SVGIG (reference sequence). CDR3 sequence: CAWSVRGAEAFF. The CDR3 nucleotides are TGTGCCTGGAGTGTACGTGGGGCTGAAGCTTTCTTT. Variable domain in full (rest from reference TRBV30 and TRBJ1-1): SQTIHQWPATLVQPVGSPLSLECTVEGTSNPNLYWYRQAAGRGLQLLFYSVGIGQISSEVPQNLSASRPQDRQFILSSKKLLLSDSGFYLCAWSVRGAEAFFGQGTRLTVV.

J is TRBJ1-5 and V is TRBV2, with 8 bases fitting TRBD1. The CDR3 runs to 16 residues. Unmatched junction bases numbered 7, after V lost 5 bases and J lost 1 base. CDR1 SNHLY and CDR2 FYNNEI come from the germline V gene. The CDR3 DNA follows: TGTGCCAGCAGTACTCAGGGGGCCGGCAGCAATCAGCCCCAGCATTTT. Translated, it gives CASSTQGAGSNQPQHF.

This chain joins TRBV6-6 and TRBJ1-6, with D uncertain. Trimming left V 8 bases short and J 10 bases short, with 18 bases between. The CDR3 has 14 amino acids. Germline CDR1 is MNHNY and CDR2 is SVGAGI (reference sequence). The CDR3 nucleotides are TGTGCCAGCGGCGAGGGCACCGGTCGATCACCCCTCCACTTT. Amino acid sequence: CASGEGTGRSPLHF.

This clone was detected a few times. This sequence joins TRBV7-9 and TRBJ1-5; 7 bases are shared with TRBD1. Germline values: CDR1 SEHNR, CDR2 FQNEAQ (reference sequence). The trim removed 5 bases at V and 6 bases at J, leaving 7 bases unmatched. CDR3 length equals 14 residues. The CDR3: CASSTRDSFQPQHF. As DNA, the CDR3 is TGTGCCAGCAGCACTAGGGACAGTTTTCAGCCCCAGCATTTT.

This clone came up a few times. The V call is TRBV19, the J call TRBJ1-1, with a weak D call TRBD1 (6 bases). The germline V and J ends were trimmed by 7 bases and 11 bases, with 17 bases remaining between them. Germline V gene sequence: CDR1 LNHDA, CDR2 SQIVND (reference sequence). This CDR3 has 12 residues. The CDR3 sequence: CASTNQGNEAFF. CDR3 DNA sequence: TGTGCCAGTACCAATCAGGGGAACGAGGCTTTCTTT.

The chain recombines TRBV27 with TRBJ1-1; D gene uncertain. The CDR3 consists of 12 residues. CDR1 is MNHEY, CDR2 SMNVEV, per germline (reference sequence). V gave up 7 bases and J gave up 2 bases, with 8 bases separating them. CDR3 bases: TGTGCCAGCACCTCTTCAAACACTGAAGCTTTCTTT. It is translated as CASTSSNTEAFF.

The V and J genes are TRBV7-9 and TRBJ2-3; tentatively, D is TRBD1 or TRBD2 (5 bases each). The CDR3 has 13 residues. Per germline, CDR1 SEHNR and CDR2 FQNEAQ (reference sequence). The V end lost 5 bases, the J end lost 4 bases, and 10 bases lay between the germline ends. CDR3 DNA: TGTGCCAGCAGCCCGAGGGGTCCAGATACGCAGTATTTT. As protein: CASSPRGPDTQYF.

The sample holds a few counts of this clone. The rearrangement joins TRBV10-3 to TRBJ1-2; 7 bases align to TRBD1. Germline V gives CDR1 ENHRY, CDR2 SYGVKD. This CDR3 has 14 residues. V trimming: 6 bases; J trimming: 4 bases; junction bases outside the gene matches: 8. The CDR3 loop reads CAIRPQGIFYGYTF. The CDR3 DNA follows: TGTGCCATCAGACCACAGGGGATATTCTATGGCTACACCTTC.

J is TRBJ2-1 and V is TRBV11-2, with D uncertain. V was cut by 5 bases and J by 10 bases, with 12 bases left in between. The CDR3 has 12 amino acids. In germline, CDR1 is SGHAT, CDR2 FQNNGV. CDR3 DNA: TGTGCCAGCAGCCAACCAAGATCCGAGCAGTTCTTC. Its protein is CASSQPRSEQFF.

The chain employs TRBV7-2 and TRBJ2-5, with D uncertain. The CDR3 totals 13 residues. V lost 4 bases to trimming and J lost 5 bases, with 11 bases between them. CDR1 SGHTA and CDR2 FQGNSA come from the germline V gene. CDR3 amino acids: CASSSSRAETQYF. The DNA of the CDR3 is TGTGCCAGCAGCTCCTCTAGGGCGGAGACCCAGTACTTC.

This clone was counted a single time. V gene TRBV27 combines with J gene TRBJ2-7, with TRBD1 matching over 10 bases. CDR3 size: 14 residues. The junction had 2 bases not matched to a gene; V was cut back by 3 bases and J by 3 bases. Germline V CDR1 and CDR2: MNHEY, SMNVEV (reference sequence). CDR3 DNA sequence: TGTGCCAGCAGTTTGGGACAGGGGTTCTACGAGCAGTACTTC. This encodes CASSLGQGFYEQYF.

The V and J genes are TRBV9 and TRBJ2-7; D remains ambiguous. The CDR3 sequence is 11 residues long. Trimming removed 0 bases from V and 6 bases from J, with 4 bases in between. In germline, CDR1 is SGDLS, CDR2 YYNGEE. CDR3 protein: CASSVVGEQYF. In DNA, the CDR3 is TGTGCCAGCAGCGTAGTTGGCGAGCAGTACTTC.

Here the CDR3 reads CASSNTLYPTDTQYF. CDR3 DNA: TGTGCCAGCAGCAATACCCTCTATCCGACCGATACGCAGTATTTT. The rearrangement joins TRBV11-2 to TRBJ2-3; D gene unclear. V was pared by 5 bases and J by 6 bases, with 18 bases between. Germline V lookup: CDR1 SGHAT, CDR2 FQNNGV. The CDR3 spans 15 residues.

In this sample, this clone is medium-sized. The CDR3 loop is CASSSGLAGSVETQYF. The CDR3 DNA sequence: TGTGCCAGCAGTTCGGGACTAGCGGGGTCGGTGGAGACCCAGTACTTC. J is TRBJ2-5 and V is TRBV2; 13 bases are a match to TRBD2. Germline CDR1 is SNHLY and CDR2 is FYNNEI. CDR3 length: 16 residues. V was clipped by 5 bases and J by 5 bases; unmatched bases: 8.

The chain employs TRBV25-1 and TRBJ1-5; weak D call: TRBD1 (5 bases). Germline values: CDR1 MGHDK, CDR2 SYGVNS. The CDR3 is 12 amino acids. V shed 6 bases and J shed 7 bases, with 10 bases lying between them. Here the CDR3 reads CASRGDGQPQHF. CDR3 DNA sequence: TGTGCCAGCAGAGGGGATGGCCAGCCCCAGCATTTT.